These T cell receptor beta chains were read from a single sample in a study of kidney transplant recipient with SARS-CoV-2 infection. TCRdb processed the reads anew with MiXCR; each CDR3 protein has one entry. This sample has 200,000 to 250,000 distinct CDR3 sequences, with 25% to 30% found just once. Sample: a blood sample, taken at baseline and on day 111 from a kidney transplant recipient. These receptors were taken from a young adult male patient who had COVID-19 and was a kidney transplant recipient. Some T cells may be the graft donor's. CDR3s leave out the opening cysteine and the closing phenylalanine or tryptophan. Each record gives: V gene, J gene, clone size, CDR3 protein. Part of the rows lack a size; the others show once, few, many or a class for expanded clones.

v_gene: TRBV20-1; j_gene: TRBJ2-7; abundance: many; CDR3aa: SAKTSGSHEQY
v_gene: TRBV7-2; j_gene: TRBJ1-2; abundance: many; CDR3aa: ASSLVRSGYT
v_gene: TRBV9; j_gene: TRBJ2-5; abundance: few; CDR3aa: ASSVATRWGETQY
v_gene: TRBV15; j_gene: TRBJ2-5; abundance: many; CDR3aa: ATSRDPRVQETQY
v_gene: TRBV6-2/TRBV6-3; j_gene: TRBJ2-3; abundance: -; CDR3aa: ASSYPSQREFGTDTQY
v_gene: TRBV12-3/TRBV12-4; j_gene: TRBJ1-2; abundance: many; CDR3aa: ASSGFHSFRKTYGYT
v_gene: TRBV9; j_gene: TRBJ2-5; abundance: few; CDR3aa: ASSSRTSGETQY
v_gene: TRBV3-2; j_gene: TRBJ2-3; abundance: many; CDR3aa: ASSFRPDTQY
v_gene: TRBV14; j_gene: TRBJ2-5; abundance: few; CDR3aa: ASSQLAGGYQETQY
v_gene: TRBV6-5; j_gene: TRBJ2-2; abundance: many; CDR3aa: ASRGLARNTGELF
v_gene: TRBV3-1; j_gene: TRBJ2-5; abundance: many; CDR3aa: ASSCRDPISFSETQY
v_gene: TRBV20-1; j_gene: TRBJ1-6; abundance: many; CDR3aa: SAIGQLLYNSPLH
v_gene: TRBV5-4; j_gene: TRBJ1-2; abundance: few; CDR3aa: ASMCCVPGKTYGYT
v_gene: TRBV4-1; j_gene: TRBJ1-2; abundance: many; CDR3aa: AGFGAANGYT
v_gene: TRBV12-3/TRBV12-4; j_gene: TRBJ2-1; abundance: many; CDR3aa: ASRPPLAGGDNEQF
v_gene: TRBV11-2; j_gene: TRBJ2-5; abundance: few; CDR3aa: ASSHSDRGLETQY
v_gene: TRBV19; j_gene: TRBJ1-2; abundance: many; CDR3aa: ASSPGLTNRKTYGYT
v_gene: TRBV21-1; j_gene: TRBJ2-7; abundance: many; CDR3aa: ASSKNAGEGHEQY
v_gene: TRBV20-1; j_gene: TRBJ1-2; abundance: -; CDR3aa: SARNTDYGYT
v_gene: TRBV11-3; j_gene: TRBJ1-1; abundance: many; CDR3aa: ASGKGSRDEAF
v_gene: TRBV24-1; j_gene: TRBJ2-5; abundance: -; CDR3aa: ATAAGGSETQY
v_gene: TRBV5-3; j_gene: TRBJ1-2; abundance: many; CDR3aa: ARKIRVVRKTYGYT
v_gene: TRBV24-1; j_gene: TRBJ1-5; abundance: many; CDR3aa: ATSQQGSGNQPQH
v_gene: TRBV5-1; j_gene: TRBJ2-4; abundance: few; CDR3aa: ASSQGLAGESAENIQY
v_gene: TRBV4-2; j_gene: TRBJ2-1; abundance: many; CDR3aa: ASSQTLASGSGNEQF
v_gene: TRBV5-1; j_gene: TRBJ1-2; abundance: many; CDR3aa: ASSYVSVRKTYGYT
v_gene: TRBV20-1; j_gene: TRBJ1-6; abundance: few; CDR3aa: SARDRLEAYNSPLH
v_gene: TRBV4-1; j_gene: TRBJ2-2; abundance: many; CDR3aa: ASSPHRTGTGELF
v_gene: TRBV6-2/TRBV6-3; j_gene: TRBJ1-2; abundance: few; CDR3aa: ASSLWACIGKTYGYT
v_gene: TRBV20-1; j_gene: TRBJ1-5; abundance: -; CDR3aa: SVRERTRDLNQPQH
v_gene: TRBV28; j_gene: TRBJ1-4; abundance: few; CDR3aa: ASSLILAALGNEKLF
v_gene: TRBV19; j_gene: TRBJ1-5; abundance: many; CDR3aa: ASSILQVNSNQPQH
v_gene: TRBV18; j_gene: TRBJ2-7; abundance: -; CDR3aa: ASSPPTGVSYGQY
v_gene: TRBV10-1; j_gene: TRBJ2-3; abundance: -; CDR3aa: ASSESGQGPDTQY
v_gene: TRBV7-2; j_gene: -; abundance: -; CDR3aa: TSSFVDSIQF
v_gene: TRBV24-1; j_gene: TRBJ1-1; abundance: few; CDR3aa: ATRGVGTEAF
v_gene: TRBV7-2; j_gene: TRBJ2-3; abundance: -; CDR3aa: ASSAGLAGSGTQY
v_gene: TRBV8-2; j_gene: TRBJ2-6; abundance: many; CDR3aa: GTYIRITQSRANVLT
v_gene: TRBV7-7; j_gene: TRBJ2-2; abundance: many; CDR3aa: ASSLSGSINTGELF
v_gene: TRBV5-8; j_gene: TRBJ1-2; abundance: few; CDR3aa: ASSIDHPRKTYGYT
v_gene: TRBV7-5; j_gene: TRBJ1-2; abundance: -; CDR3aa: ISVPEKYHEVGKTYGYT
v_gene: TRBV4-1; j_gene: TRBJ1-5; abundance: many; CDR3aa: ASSQSRDRGSEGNQPQH
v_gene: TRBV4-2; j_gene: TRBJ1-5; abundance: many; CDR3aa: ASSQHERGNNQPQH
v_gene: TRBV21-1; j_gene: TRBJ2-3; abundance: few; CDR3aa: VHSSISHGGGSTDTQY
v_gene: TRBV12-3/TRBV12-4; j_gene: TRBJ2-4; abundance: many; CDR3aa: ASSFSDIQY
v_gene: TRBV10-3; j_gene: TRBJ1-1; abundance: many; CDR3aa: AISEWNTEAF
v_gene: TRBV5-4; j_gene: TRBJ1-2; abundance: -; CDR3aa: ASDESVPGKTYGYT
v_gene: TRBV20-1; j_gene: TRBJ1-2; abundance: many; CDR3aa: SATDRVTGFHYGYT
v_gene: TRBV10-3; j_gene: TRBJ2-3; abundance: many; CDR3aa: AIGLAGTIDTQY
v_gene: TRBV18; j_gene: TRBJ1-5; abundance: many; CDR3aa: ASSPGTGKASNQPQH
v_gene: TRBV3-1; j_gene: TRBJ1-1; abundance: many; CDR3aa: ASSFAIPISIRTEAF